Listed below are T cell receptor beta chains from one sample, sequenced in a study of shared clonotypes between healthy human individuals. Sequenced by immunoSEQ multiplex PCR; TCRdb stores in-frame clones only, minus some. Of around 1 million clones listed, 70% to 85% are singletons. The material sequenced was memory CD4+ T cells sorted from blood. The receptors stem from a man younger than 35 in good health. The CDR3 runs from the conserved cysteine through the conserved F or W. D genes are given only for firm matches. Rows may omit the clone size; those that give it use once, few, many or a size class.

clone_size	v_call	j_call	d_call	cdr3_aa	cdr3_nt
-	TRBV6-1	TRBJ2-7	TRBD1	CATKDRAYEQYF	TGTGCCACCAAAGACAGGGCGTACGAGCAGTACTTC
-	TRBV5-1	TRBJ1-2	-	CASSPGDREVGGYTF	TGCGCCAGCAGCCCCGGGGATCGGGAGGTCGGTGGCTACACCTTC
-	TRBV15	TRBJ2-1	-	CATSRDRWGNEQFF	TGTGCCACCAGCAGAGATCGGTGGGGGAATGAGCAGTTCTTC
-	TRBV14	TRBJ2-1	TRBD2	CASSHSGGAMGTYNEQFF	TGTGCCAGCAGCCACAGCGGGGGGGCCATGGGAACCTACAATGAGCAGTTCTTC
-	TRBV11-2	TRBJ1-1	-	CASSKSNQPNTEAFF	TGTGCCAGCAGTAAATCGAATCAGCCGAACACTGAAGCTTTCTTT
-	TRBV6-1	TRBJ2-7	-	CASRLTYEQYF	TGTGCCAGCCGACTAACCTACGAGCAGTACTTC
-	TRBV11-3	TRBJ1-1	-	CASSLAVNTEAFF	TGTGCCAGCAGCTTAGCAGTGAACACTGAAGCTTTCTTT
-	TRBV6-1	TRBJ1-2	-	CASTGSTYGYTF	TGTGCCAGCACCGGTTCGACATATGGCTACACCTTC
-	TRBV5-1	TRBJ1-6	TRBD1	CASSPGQGESFRSNSPLHF	TGCGCCAGCAGCCCCGGACAGGGGGAATCTTTTCGTTCTAATTCACCCCTCCACTTT
-	TRBV19	TRBJ2-5	-	CASSIGRQETQYF	TGTGCCAGTAGTATAGGGCGCCAAGAGACCCAGTACTTC
-	TRBV6-5	TRBJ2-2	-	CASSYDRATGELFF	TGTGCCAGCAGTTACGATAGAGCCACCGGGGAGCTGTTTTTT
-	TRBV2	TRBJ2-7	TRBD1	CASSESTGPVDEQYF	TGTGCCAGCAGTGAATCGACAGGGCCGGTGGACGAGCAGTACTTC
-	TRBV5-1	TRBJ2-5	-	CASSLQGGSQETQYF	TGCGCCAGCAGCCTGCAGGGGGGTAGCCAAGAGACCCAGTACTTC
few	TRBV6-5	TRBJ1-1	-	CASTPPGASAEAFF	TGTGCCAGCACCCCTCCCGGGGCGTCGGCAGAAGCTTTCTTT
-	TRBV2	TRBJ2-7	-	CASSESQIPIYEQYF	TGTGCCAGCAGTGAAAGTCAGATTCCCATCTACGAGCAGTACTTC
-	TRBV27	TRBJ2-1	TRBD2	CASSLSLAGAASEQFF	TGTGCCAGCAGTTTATCCCTAGCGGGAGCGGCCAGTGAGCAGTTCTTC
-	TRBV29-1	TRBJ2-7	-	CSVKYQGSWEQYF	TGCAGCGTTAAATACCAGGGTTCGTGGGAGCAGTACTTC
once	TRBV6-5	TRBJ2-5	-	CASSHGGKAGTQYF	TGTGCCAGCAGTCACGGGGGCAAGGCGGGGACCCAGTACTTC
-	TRBV7-9	TRBJ2-3	-	CASSLRNTDTQYF	TGTGCCAGCAGCTTAAGAAACACAGATACGCAGTATTTT
-	TRBV27	TRBJ2-5	TRBD1	CASSLLGQPQETQYF	TGTGCCAGCTCCTTACTGGGACAGCCTCAAGAGACCCAGTACTTC
-	TRBV5-4	TRBJ1-4	TRBD1	CASSLDGTGALNEKLFF	TGTGCCAGCAGCTTGGATGGGACAGGGGCCCTTAATGAAAAACTGTTTTTT
few	TRBV19	TRBJ2-6	-	CASSIMSGANVLTF	TGTGCCAGTAGTATTATGTCTGGGGCCAACGTCCTGACTTTC
-	TRBV30	TRBJ1-2	-	CAWPDGYTF	TGTGCCTGGCCGGATGGCTACACCTTC
once	TRBV7-2	TRBJ1-2	-	CASSLDGVGGYTF	TGTGCCAGCAGCTTAGACGGGGTGGGAGGCTACACCTTC
-	TRBV30	TRBJ1-5	-	CAWSSGTTNQPQHF	TGTGCCTGGAGTTCCGGGACGACCAATCAGCCCCAGCATTTT
-	TRBV7-6	TRBJ2-5	TRBD2	CASARLASETQYF	TGTGCCAGCGCCAGACTAGCATCCGAGACCCAGTACTTC
-	TRBV2	TRBJ2-3	TRBD2	CASNSSPRLAGTDTQYF	TGTGCCAGCAACAGCAGTCCCCGACTAGCGGGTACAGATACGCAGTATTTT
-	TRBV6-1	TRBJ1-2	-	CASSELGGYTF	TGTGCCAGCAGTGAACTTGGTGGCTACACCTTC
-	TRBV23-1	TRBJ2-7	-	CASSQSIALQGGSYEQYF	TGCGCCAGCAGTCAATCGATAGCCCTGCAGGGGGGTTCCTACGAGCAGTACTTC
-	TRBV6-1	TRBJ1-6	TRBD1	CASTDRGNSPLHF	TGTGCCAGCACGGACAGGGGGAATTCACCCCTCCACTTT
-	TRBV5-4	TRBJ2-1	TRBD2	CASSLDGTSGINEQFF	TGTGCCAGCAGCTTGGATGGGACTAGCGGGATAAATGAGCAGTTCTTC
few	TRBV14	TRBJ1-6	-	CASSLAVGFNSPLHF	TGTGCCAGCAGCCTTGCGGTCGGCTTTAATTCACCCCTCCACTTT
-	TRBV19	TRBJ2-3	-	CASSIEGTDTQYF	TGTGCCAGTAGTATTGAAGGAACAGATACGCAGTATTTT
-	TRBV2	TRBJ2-5	-	CASSDWETQYF	TGTGCCAGCAGTGACTGGGAGACCCAGTACTTC
-	TRBV9	TRBJ1-5	TRBD1	CASSVEGQGGQPQHF	TGTGCCAGCAGCGTAGAAGGACAGGGCGGTCAGCCCCAGCATTTT
-	TRBV5-1	TRBJ1-6	TRBD1	CASSPGQGNNSPLHF	TGCGCCAGCAGCCCCGGACAGGGGAACAATTCACCCCTCCACTTT
-	TRBV5-1	TRBJ2-5	-	CASSLGTARETQYF	TGCGCCAGCAGCTTGGGGACAGCGCGGGAGACCCAGTACTTC